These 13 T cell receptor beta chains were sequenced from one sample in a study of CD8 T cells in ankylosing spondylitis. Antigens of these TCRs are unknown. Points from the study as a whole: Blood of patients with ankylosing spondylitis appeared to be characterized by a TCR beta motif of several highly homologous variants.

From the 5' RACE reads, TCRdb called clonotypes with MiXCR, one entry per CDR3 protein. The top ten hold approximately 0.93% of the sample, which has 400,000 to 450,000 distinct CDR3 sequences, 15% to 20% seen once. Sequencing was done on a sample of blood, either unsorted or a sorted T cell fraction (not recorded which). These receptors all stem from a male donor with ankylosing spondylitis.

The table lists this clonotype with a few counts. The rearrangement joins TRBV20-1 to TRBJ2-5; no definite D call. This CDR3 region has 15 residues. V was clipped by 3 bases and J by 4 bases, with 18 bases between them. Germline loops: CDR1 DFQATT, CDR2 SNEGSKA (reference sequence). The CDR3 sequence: CSARPGRYPGETQYF. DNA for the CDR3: TGCAGTGCTAGGCCAGGACGTTACCCCGGAGAGACCCAGTACTTC.

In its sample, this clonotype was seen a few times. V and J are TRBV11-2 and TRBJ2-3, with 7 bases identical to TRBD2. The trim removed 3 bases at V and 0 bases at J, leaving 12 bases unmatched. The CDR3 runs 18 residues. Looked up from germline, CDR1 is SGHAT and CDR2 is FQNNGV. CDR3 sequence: CASSFGLIAGPSTDTQYF. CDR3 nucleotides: TGTGCCAGCAGCTTCGGACTAATAGCGGGCCCTAGCACAGATACGCAGTATTTT.

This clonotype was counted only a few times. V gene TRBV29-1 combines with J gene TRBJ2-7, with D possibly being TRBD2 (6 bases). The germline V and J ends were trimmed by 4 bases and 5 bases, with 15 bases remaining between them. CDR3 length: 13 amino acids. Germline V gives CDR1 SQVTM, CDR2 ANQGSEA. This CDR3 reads CSVVVPGRNEQYF. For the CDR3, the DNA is TGCAGCGTTGTTGTTCCAGGGAGGAACGAGCAGTACTTC.

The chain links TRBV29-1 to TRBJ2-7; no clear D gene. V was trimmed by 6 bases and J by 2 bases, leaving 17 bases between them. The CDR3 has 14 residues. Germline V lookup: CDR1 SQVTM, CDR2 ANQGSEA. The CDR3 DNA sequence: TGCAGCGTCGAGAGCCCCGGCCACCCCTACGAGCAGTACTTC. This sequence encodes CSVESPGHPYEQYF.

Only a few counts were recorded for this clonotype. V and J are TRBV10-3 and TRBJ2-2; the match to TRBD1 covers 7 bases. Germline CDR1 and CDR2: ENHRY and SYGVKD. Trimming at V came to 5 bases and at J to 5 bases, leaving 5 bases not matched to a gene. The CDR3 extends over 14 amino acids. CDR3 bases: TGTGCCATCAGTCGACAGGGTTTAACCGGGGAGCTGTTTTTT. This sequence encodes CAISRQGLTGELFF.

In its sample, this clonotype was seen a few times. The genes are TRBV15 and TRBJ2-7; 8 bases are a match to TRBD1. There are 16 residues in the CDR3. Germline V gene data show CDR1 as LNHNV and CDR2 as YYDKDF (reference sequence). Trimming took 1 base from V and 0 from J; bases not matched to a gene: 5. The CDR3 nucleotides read TGTGCCACCAGCAGAGGTGGCGGACAGGGCTCCTACGAGCAGTACTTC. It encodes CATSRGGGQGSYEQYF.

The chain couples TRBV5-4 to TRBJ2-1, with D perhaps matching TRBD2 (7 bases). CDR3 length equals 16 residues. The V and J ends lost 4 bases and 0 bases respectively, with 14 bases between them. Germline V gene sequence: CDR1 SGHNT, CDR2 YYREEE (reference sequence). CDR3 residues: CASSPGGGGSYNEQFF. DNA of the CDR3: TGTGCCAGCAGCCCCGGGGGAGGGGGCTCCTACAATGAGCAGTTCTTC.

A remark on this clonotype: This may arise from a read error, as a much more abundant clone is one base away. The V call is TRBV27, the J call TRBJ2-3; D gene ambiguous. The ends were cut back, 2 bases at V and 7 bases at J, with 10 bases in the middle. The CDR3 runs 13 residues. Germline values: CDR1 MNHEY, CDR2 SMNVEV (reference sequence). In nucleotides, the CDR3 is TGTGCCAGCAGTTTAATTGTGCGAAATACGCAGTATTTT. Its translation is CASSLIVRNTQYF.

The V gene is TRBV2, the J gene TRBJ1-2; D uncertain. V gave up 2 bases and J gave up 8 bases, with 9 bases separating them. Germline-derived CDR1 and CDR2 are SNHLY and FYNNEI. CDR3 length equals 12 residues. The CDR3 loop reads CASSELGGGYTF. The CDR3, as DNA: TGTGCCAGCAGTGAATTGGGAGGGGGCTACACCTTC.

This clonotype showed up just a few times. The CDR3 region has the DNA TGTGCCAGCAGCCCCTGGGGGGGAGTAAATGAGCAGTTCTTC. It is translated as CASSPWGGVNEQFF. This chain joins TRBV5-6 and TRBJ2-1; 7 bases map to TRBD2. The CDR3 totals 14 residues. V shed 4 bases and J 7 bases; nucleotides not matched to a gene: 8. Germline V gene sequence: CDR1 SGHDT, CDR2 YYEEEE.

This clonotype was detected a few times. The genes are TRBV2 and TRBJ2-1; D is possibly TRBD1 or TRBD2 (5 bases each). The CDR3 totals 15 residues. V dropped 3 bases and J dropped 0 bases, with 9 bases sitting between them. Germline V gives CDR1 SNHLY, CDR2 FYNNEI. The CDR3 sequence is CASSDFGGSYNEQFF. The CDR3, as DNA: TGTGCCAGCAGTGATTTTGGGGGCTCCTACAATGAGCAGTTCTTC. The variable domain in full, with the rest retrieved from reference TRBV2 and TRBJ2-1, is EPEVTQTPSHQVTQMGQEVILRCVPISNHLYFYWYRQILGQKVEFLVSFYNNEISEKSEIFDDQFSVERPDGSNFTLKIRSTKLEDSAMYFCASSDFGGSYNEQFFGPGTRLTVL.

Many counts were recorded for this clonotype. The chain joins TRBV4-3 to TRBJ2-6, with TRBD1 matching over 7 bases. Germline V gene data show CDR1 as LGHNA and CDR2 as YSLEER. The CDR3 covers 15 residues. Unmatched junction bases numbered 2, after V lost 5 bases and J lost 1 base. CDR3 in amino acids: CASSKTGSGANVLTF. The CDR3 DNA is TGCGCCAGCAGCAAGACAGGGTCTGGGGCCAACGTCCTGACTTTC.

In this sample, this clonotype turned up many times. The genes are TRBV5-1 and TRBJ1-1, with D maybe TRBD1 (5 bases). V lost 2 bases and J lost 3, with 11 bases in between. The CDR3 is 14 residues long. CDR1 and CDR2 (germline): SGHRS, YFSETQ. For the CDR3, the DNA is TGCGCCAGCAGCTTCGGGGGTTTTGACACTGAAGCTTTCTTT. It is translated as CASSFGGFDTEAFF.